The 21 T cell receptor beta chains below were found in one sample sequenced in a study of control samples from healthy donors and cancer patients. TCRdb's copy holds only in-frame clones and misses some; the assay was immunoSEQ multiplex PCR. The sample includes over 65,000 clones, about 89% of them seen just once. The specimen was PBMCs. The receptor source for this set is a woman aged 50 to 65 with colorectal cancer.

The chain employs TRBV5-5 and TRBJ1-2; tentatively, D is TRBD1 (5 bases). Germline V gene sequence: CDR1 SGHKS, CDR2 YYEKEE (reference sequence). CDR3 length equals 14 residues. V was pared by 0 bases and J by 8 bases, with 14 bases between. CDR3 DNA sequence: TGTGCCAGCAGCTTGGATGTTTCGGGGGTAGGCTACACCTTC. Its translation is CASSLDVSGVGYTF.

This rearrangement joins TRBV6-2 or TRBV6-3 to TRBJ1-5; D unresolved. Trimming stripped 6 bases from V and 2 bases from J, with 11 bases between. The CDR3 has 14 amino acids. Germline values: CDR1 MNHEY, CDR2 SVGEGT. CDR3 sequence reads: CASSGTDGNQPQHF. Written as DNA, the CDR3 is TGTGCCAGCAGCGGAACGGACGGCAATCAGCCCCAGCATTTT.

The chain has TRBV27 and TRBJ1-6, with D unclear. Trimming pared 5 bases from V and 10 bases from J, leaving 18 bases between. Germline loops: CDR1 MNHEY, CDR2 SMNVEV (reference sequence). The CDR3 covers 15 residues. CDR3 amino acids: CASSPRAPKGSPLHF. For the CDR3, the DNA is TGTGCCAGCAGTCCCCGGGCCCCAAAGGGATCACCCCTCCACTTT.

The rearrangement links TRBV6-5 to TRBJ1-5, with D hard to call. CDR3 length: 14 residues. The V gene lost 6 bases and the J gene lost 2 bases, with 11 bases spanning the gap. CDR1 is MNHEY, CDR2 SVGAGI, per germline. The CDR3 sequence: CASRGPFGNQPQHF. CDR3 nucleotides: TGTGCCAGCAGAGGACCGTTCGGCAATCAGCCCCAGCATTTT.

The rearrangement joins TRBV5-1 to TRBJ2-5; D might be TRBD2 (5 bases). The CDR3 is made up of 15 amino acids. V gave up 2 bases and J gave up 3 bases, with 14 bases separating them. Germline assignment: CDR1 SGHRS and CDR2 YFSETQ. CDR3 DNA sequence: TGCGCCAGCAGCTTCGCAGGAGGTTCGGAAGAGACCCAGTACTTC. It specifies CASSFAGGSEETQYF.

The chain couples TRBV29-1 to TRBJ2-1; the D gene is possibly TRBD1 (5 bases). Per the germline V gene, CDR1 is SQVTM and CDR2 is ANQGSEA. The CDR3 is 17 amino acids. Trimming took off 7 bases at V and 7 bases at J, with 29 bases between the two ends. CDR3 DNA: TGCAGCGCTAAGATTCTCGAAACAGGCCCGGTTGGTAATGAGCAGTTCTTC. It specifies CSAKILETGPVGNEQFF.

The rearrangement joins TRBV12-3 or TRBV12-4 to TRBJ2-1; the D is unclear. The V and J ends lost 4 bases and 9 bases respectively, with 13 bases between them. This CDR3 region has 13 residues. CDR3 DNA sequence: TGTGCCAGCAGTTATCAATCCTTGGGTGAGCAGTTCTTC. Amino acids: CASSYQSLGEQFF.

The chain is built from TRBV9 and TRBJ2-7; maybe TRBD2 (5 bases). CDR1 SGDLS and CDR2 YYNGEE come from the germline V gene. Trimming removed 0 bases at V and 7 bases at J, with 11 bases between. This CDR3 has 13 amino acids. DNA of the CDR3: TGTGCCAGCAGCGTAGGGGATGGAGGTGAGCAGTACGTC. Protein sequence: CASSVGDGGEQYV.

The CDR3 DNA reads TGTGCCAGCTCTGACTCGCGGGGGGGCCTGGAGCAGTTCTTC. It specifies CASSDSRGGLEQFF. This chain links TRBV18 with TRBJ2-1, with 9 bases that match TRBD2. The V gene end was trimmed by 6 bases and the J gene end by 10 bases; junction bases not matched to a gene: 10. The V gene's germline CDR1 is KGHSH and CDR2 LQKENI. The CDR3 covers 14 residues.

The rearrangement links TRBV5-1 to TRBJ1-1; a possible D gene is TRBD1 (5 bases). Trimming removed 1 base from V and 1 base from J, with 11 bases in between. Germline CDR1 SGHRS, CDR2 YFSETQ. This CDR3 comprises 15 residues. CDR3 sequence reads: CASSLIQGGNTEAFF. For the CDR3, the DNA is TGCGCCAGCAGCTTGATCCAGGGCGGGAACACTGAAGCTTTCTTT.

The CDR3 sequence is CASSPWADNNSPLHF. Here the CDR3 DNA reads TGTGCCAGCAGCCCCTGGGCCGATAATAATTCACCCCTCCACTTT. The gene calls are TRBV9 and TRBJ1-6; no clear D gene. The CDR3 contains 15 residues. Trimming shortened V by 4 bases and J by 5 bases, and 13 bases separated the two germline ends. Germline CDR1 SGDLS, CDR2 YYNGEE.

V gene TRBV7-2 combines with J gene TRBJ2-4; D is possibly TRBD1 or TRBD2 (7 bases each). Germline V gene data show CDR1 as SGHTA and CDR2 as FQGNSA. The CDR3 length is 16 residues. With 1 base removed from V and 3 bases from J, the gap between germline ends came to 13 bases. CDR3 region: CASSLGGGGGKNIQYF. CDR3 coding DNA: TGTGCCAGCAGCTTAGGAGGGGGCGGGGGCAAAAACATTCAGTACTTC.

The CDR3, as DNA: TGTGCCACCAGTGGCAGGTGGACCTACGAGCAGTACGTC. Translation: CATSGRWTYEQYV. V is TRBV24-1 and J is TRBJ2-7, with D unresolved. The CDR3 totals 13 residues. Germline V gene data show CDR1 as KGHDR and CDR2 as SFDVKD. V lost 5 bases and J 2 bases, leaving 9 bases between the germline ends.

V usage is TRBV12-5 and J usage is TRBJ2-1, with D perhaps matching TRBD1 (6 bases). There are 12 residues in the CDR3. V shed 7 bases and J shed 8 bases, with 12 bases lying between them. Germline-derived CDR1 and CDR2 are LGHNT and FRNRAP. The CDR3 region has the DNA TGTGCTAGTGCCAAACAGGGCCATGAGCAGTTCTTC. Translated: CASAKQGHEQFF.

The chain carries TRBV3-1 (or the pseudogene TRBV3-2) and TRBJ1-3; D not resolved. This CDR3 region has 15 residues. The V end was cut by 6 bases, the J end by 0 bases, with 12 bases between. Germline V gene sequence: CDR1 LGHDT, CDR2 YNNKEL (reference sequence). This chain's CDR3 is CASSQRLVSGNTIYF. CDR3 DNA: TGTGCCAGCAGTCAGAGGCTGGTCTCTGGAAACACCATATATTTT.

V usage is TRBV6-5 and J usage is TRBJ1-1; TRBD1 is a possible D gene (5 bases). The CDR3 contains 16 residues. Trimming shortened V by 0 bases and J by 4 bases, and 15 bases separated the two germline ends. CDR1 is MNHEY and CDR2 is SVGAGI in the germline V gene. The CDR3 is CASSYSWGGRTTEAFF. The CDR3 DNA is TGTGCCAGCAGTTACTCGTGGGGGGGTCGGACCACTGAAGCTTTCTTT.

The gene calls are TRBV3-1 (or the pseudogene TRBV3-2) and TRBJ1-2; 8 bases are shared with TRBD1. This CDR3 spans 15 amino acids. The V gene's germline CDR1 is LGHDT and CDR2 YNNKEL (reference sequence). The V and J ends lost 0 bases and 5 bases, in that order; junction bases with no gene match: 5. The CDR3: CASSQEDRALYGYTF. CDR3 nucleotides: TGTGCCAGCAGCCAAGAGGACAGGGCCCTATATGGCTACACCTTC.

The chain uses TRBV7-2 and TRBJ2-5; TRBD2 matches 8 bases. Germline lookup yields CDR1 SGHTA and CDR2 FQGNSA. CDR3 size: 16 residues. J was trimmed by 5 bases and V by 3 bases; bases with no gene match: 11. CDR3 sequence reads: CASSLGAAGGGETQYF. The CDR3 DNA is TGTGCCAGCAGCTTGGGGGCGGCGGGGGGCGGGGAGACCCAGTACTTC.

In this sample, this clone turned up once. DNA for the CDR3: TGTGCCAGCAGACAGCGGGGGGGCCAGGAGACCCAGTACTTC. It encodes CASRQRGGQETQYF. The rearrangement joins TRBV2 to TRBJ2-5; the match to TRBD2 covers 10 bases. Germline CDR1 is SNHLY and CDR2 is FYNNEI. This CDR3 has 14 residues. V lost 6 bases, J lost 5 bases, and 6 bases stayed unmatched.

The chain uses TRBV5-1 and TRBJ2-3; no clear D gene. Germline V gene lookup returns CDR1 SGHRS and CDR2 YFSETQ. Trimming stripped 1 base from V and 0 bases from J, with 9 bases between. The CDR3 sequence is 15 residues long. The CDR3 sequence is CASSLTQPSTDTQYF. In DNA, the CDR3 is TGCGCCAGCAGCTTGACCCAACCTAGCACAGATACGCAGTATTTT.

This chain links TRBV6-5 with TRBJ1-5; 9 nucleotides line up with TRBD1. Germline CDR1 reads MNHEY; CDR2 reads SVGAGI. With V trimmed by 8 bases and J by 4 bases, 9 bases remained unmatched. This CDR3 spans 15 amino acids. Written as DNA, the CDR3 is TGTGCCAGCGAGCCCTTAGACAGGGGGAATCAGCCCCAGCATTTT. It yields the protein CASEPLDRGNQPQHF.